The entry that follows covers one T cell receptor beta chain sequence. Its target is unknown. The data were obtained in a study of T cell responses to AZD1222 COVID-19 vaccine. General observations from the study: Spike-wide vaccine-associated CD4 TCRs dominated at 160-218 and 743-854.

From germline, CDR1 is LNHDA and CDR2 SQIVND (reference sequence). J was trimmed by 7 bases and V by 2 bases; bases with no gene match: 5. The CDR3 loop spans 14 amino acids. Data came from immunoSEQ multiplex PCR; TCRdb stores just in-frame clones and leaves some out. Of under 300,000 clones in the sample, 90% to 95% were seen once. The receptor was isolated from an adult in good health. The sequenced sample was peripheral blood, obtained on day 0 of AZD1222 vaccination. The chain is built from TRBV19 and TRBJ2-7; the match to TRBD2 covers 10 bases. The CDR3 DNA reads TGTGCCAGTAGTATAAGCGGGAGGGCCGGAGAGCAGTACTTC. Its translation is CASSISGRAGEQYF.